The 32 T cell receptor beta chains below all came from one sample that was sequenced in a study of T cell repertoires in cytomegalovirus infection. These receptors lack a known antigen. TCRdb processed the reads anew with MiXCR; each CDR3 protein has one entry. The sample holds about 920,000 distinct CDR3 sequences, 31% seen once. The source was cultured CD8+ T cells from PBMCs, collected from culture after CMV antigen stimulation. These receptor sequences come from a human donor in good health (CMV status not recorded). Some clones in this sample may be carry-over from other donors' samples.

This clonotype was seen a few times. This chain joins TRBV7-2 and TRBJ1-6, with a possible D match to TRBD1 (6 bases). Trimming stripped 6 bases from V and 8 bases from J, with 17 bases between. The CDR3 has 15 residues. CDR1 is SGHTA and CDR2 is FQGNSA in the germline V gene. The CDR3 loop reads CASSLYRDRYSPLHF. The DNA of the CDR3 is TGTGCCAGCAGTTTGTACAGGGATAGGTATTCACCCCTCCACTTT.

This clonotype was seen many times. This chain connects TRBV28 to TRBJ1-2; D is ambiguous. The CDR3 has 15 residues. CDR1 MDHEN and CDR2 SYDVKM come from the germline V gene. Trimming took 5 bases from V and 4 from J, leaving 17 bases between them. Here the CDR3 DNA reads TGTGCCAGCAGTCCCCGGGTCTTCCGCTTCTATGGCTACACCTTC. Its protein is CASSPRVFRFYGYTF.

The sample holds a few counts of this clonotype. J is TRBJ2-5 and V is TRBV6-2 or TRBV6-3; D tentatively fits TRBD1 or TRBD2 (6 bases each). The CDR3 totals 15 residues. The germline V and J ends were trimmed by 6 bases and 2 bases, with 16 bases remaining between them. CDR1 and CDR2 (germline): MNHEY, SVGEGT. The CDR3 here is CASSSTGLLQETQYF. For the CDR3, the DNA is TGTGCCAGCAGCTCGACAGGACTACTTCAAGAGACCCAGTACTTC.

A few counts support this clonotype. The chain employs TRBV7-2 and TRBJ2-3; D possibly uses TRBD1 or TRBD2 (5 bases each). This CDR3 region has 15 residues. Per germline, CDR1 SGHTA and CDR2 FQGNSA. V lost 1 base, J lost 5 bases, and 13 bases lay in between. The CDR3 bases are TGTGCCAGCAGCTTAGTTGCCGGGGACGTAGATACGCAGTATTTT. Protein sequence: CASSLVAGDVDTQYF.

This chain joins TRBV7-2 and TRBJ1-2, with D unresolved. CDR1 is SGHTA, CDR2 FQGNSA, per germline. Trimming left V 2 bases short and J 8 bases short, with 12 bases between. The CDR3 consists of 13 residues. The CDR3 loop reads CASSLYSAGGYTF. The CDR3 nucleotides read TGTGCCAGCAGCTTATACTCGGCTGGCGGCTACACCTTC.

This clonotype occurred many times. The chain combines TRBV7-2 with TRBJ2-3; TRBD2 matches 8 bases. This CDR3 is built from 18 residues. Trimming cost V 5 bases and J 1 base; bases outside gene matches: 14. Germline lookup yields CDR1 SGHTA and CDR2 FQGNSA. CDR3 sequence reads: CASSPPGLRRGGTDTQYF. The CDR3 DNA follows: TGTGCCAGCAGCCCCCCGGGCCTACGGCGGGGGGGCACAGATACGCAGTATTTT. Full variable domain (remainder filled in from reference TRBV7-2 and TRBJ2-3): GAGVSQSPSNKVTEKGKDVELRCDPISGHTALYWYRQSLGQGLEFLIYFQGNSAPDKSGLPSDRFSAERTGGSVSTLTIQRTQQEDSAVYLCASSPPGLRRGGTDTQYFGPGTRLTVL.

This chain uses TRBV7-8 with TRBJ2-1; possibly TRBD2 for D (6 bases). The CDR3 is 13 residues long. Germline values: CDR1 SGHVS, CDR2 FQNEAQ. Trimming took 3 bases from V and 8 from J, leaving 11 bases between them. CDR3 loop: CASSFGGLHEQFF. In DNA form, the CDR3 reads TGTGCCAGCAGCTTCGGAGGGTTACATGAGCAGTTCTTC.

The CDR3: CASSLTDRGFIDTQYF. The CDR3 nucleotides are TGTGCCAGCAGCTTAACCGACAGGGGATTCATAGATACGCAGTATTTT. This chain uses TRBV7-6 with TRBJ2-3; 8 bases align to TRBD1. This CDR3 contains 16 residues. CDR1 and CDR2 from the germline V gene are SGHVS and FNYEAQ. Trimming removed 2 bases from V and 5 bases from J; junction bases left unmatched: 9.

This clonotype was counted between two and nine times. The chain employs TRBV4-1 and TRBJ1-6, with D possibly being TRBD1 (5 bases). Trimming cost V 2 bases and J 9 bases, with 23 bases left between them. Per the germline V gene, CDR1 is MGHRA and CDR2 is YSYEKL. The CDR3 consists of 18 residues. The CDR3 loop reads CASSQSILQETIISPLHF. CDR3 DNA: TGCGCCAGCAGCCAATCTATCCTACAGGAAACAATAATTTCACCCCTCCACTTT.

The CDR3 sequence: CSVCTGGVETQYF. The CDR3, as DNA: TGCAGCGTTTGCACAGGGGGAGTAGAGACCCAGTACTTC. The chain combines TRBV29-1 with TRBJ2-5; 8 bases match TRBD1. The ends lost 5 bases at V and 4 bases at J; junction bases unmatched: 6. CDR1 and CDR2 (germline): SQVTM, ANQGSEA. This CDR3 has 13 residues.

The J gene is TRBJ2-3, the V gene TRBV27; TRBD2 might be the D (6 bases). Trimming cost V 8 bases and J 7 bases, with 13 bases left between them. The CDR3 contains 12 residues. CDR1 and CDR2 from the germline V gene are MNHEY and SMNVEV (reference sequence). DNA of the CDR3: TGTGCCAGCGGGGGGTTCTCAAATACGCAGTATTTT. Its translation is CASGGFSNTQYF.

This clonotype was seen only once. The rearrangement uses TRBV7-2 and TRBJ2-1, with a weak D call TRBD2 (7 bases). V lost 5 bases, J lost 6 bases, and 17 bases lay in between. CDR1 SGHTA and CDR2 FQGNSA come from the germline V gene. The CDR3 is made up of 15 amino acids. CDR3 residues: CASSRLGGGVNEQFF. The CDR3 DNA reads TGTGCCAGCAGCCGCTTAGGAGGGGGGGTCAATGAGCAGTTCTTC.

V is TRBV2 and J is TRBJ2-7; 10 bases fit TRBD2. Germline V gene sequence: CDR1 SNHLY, CDR2 FYNNEI. With 2 bases clipped from V and 9 bases from J, the junction kept 10 bases outside the gene matches. This CDR3 has 15 amino acids. CDR3 sequence reads: CASSESSSGGERQYF. The CDR3 nucleotides are TGTGCCAGCAGTGAATCGTCGAGCGGGGGGGAGAGGCAGTACTTC.

J is TRBJ2-3 and V is TRBV7-8; D could derive from TRBD1 or TRBD2 (7 bases each). The CDR3 spans 20 residues. The germline gives CDR1 SGHVS, CDR2 FQNEAQ. Deletions cut 0 bases from V and 1 base from J, with 23 bases between. CDR3 residues: CASSLASQGGGLSGTDTQYF. The CDR3 nucleotides are TGTGCCAGCAGCTTAGCCTCTCAGGGGGGGGGCCTCTCAGGCACAGATACGCAGTATTTT.

The CDR3 spells CATRSGTIYGYTF. CDR3 coding DNA: TGTGCCACACGGTCCGGGACGATATATGGCTACACCTTC. V and J are TRBV6-1 and TRBJ1-2; D is perhaps TRBD1 (5 bases). V lost 10 bases to trimming and J lost 5 bases, with 17 bases between them. CDR3 length equals 13 residues. The V gene's germline CDR1 is MNHNS and CDR2 SASEGT.

This clonotype was picked up a small number of times. The chain combines TRBV20-1 with TRBJ2-2, with D hard to call. The CDR3 sequence is 14 residues long. Germline assignment: CDR1 DFQATT and CDR2 SNEGSKA (reference sequence). Trimming pared 6 bases from V and 0 bases from J, leaving 11 bases between. The CDR3 DNA is TGCAGTGCCCCTTACACATCGAACACCGGGGAGCTGTTTTTT. It encodes CSAPYTSNTGELFF.

The rearrangement uses TRBV15 and TRBJ2-5; D unresolved. The V and J ends lost 9 bases and 0 bases respectively, with 5 bases between them. This CDR3 region has 11 residues. Germline values: CDR1 LNHNV, CDR2 YYDKDF (reference sequence). The CDR3 coding sequence is TGTGCCACGGGTGACCAAGAGACCCAGTACTTC. This sequence encodes CATGDQETQYF.

The chain recombines TRBV28 with TRBJ2-7; the D gene is possibly TRBD1 (5 bases). The length of the CDR3 is 14 residues. V shed 5 bases and J shed 0 bases, with 11 bases lying between them. The germline gives CDR1 MDHEN, CDR2 SYDVKM. The CDR3 DNA follows: TGTGCCAGCAGTCGGTCAGACAGCTCCTACGAGCAGTACGTC. Translating gives CASSRSDSSYEQYV.

This chain uses TRBV27 with TRBJ1-5, with D possibly matching TRBD1 (6 bases). The CDR3 contains 14 residues. The germline CDR1 and CDR2 sequences are MNHEY and SMNVEV (reference sequence). Trimming took 6 bases from V and 4 from J, leaving 13 bases between them. As DNA, the CDR3 is TGTGCCAGCAGCGTTGGGGGCCCTAATCAGCCCCAGCATTTT. Its translation: CASSVGGPNQPQHF.

This sequence joins TRBV6-2 or TRBV6-3 and TRBJ2-3; 8 nucleotides line up with TRBD1. Per the germline V gene, CDR1 is MNHEY and CDR2 is SVGEGT. J gave up 3 bases and V 0 bases, and 11 bases lay outside the gene matches. CDR3 size: 18 residues. The CDR3 DNA sequence: TGTGCCAGCAGTTACTCCCTAGACGACAGACAGGGGACAGATACGCAGTATTTT. Translating gives CASSYSLDDRQGTDTQYF.

In this sample, this clonotype turned up many times. The V gene is TRBV7-2, the J gene TRBJ1-1; D is uncertain. The ends were cut back, 2 bases at V and 5 bases at J, with 15 bases in the middle. CDR1 and CDR2 from the germline V gene are SGHTA and FQGNSA. The CDR3 runs to 15 residues. The CDR3: CASSLLAGSGTEAFF. CDR3 nucleotide sequence: TGTGCCAGCAGCTTACTGGCCGGGTCGGGGACTGAAGCTTTCTTT.

CDR3 region: CASSIQDRGNQPQHF. CDR3 sequence (DNA): TGTGCCAGTAGTATCCAAGACAGGGGCAATCAGCCCCAGCATTTT. V usage is TRBV19 and J usage is TRBJ1-5; 7 bases align to TRBD1. The germline gives CDR1 LNHDA, CDR2 SQIVND (reference sequence). With V trimmed by 3 bases and J by 2 bases, 4 bases remained unmatched. The CDR3 loop spans 15 amino acids.

This clonotype has just a few counts. The chain links TRBV4-1 to TRBJ2-2, with unresolved D. Germline assignment: CDR1 MGHRA and CDR2 YSYEKL. This CDR3 comprises 14 residues. V lost 1 base and J 4 bases, leaving 7 bases between the germline ends. Written as DNA, the CDR3 is TGCGCCAGCAGCCAAGGGTTGGGCACCGGGGAGCTGTTTTTT. This codes for CASSQGLGTGELFF.

This clonotype was detected only a few times. V and J are TRBV7-6 and TRBJ2-2; D is perhaps TRBD1 (6 bases). Trimming took 5 bases from V and 0 from J, leaving 16 bases between them. This CDR3 is 17 amino acids long. In germline, CDR1 is SGHVS, CDR2 FNYEAQ. In DNA form, the CDR3 reads TGTGCCAGCAGCCGACGGACAGTTTCCGCGAACACCGGGGAGCTGTTTTTT. Its protein product is CASSRRTVSANTGELFF.

Of note for this clonotype: A read error may be the cause here, since a much bigger clone is one base away. The chain combines TRBV12-3 or TRBV12-4 with TRBJ1-1; the D is unclear. The CDR3 consists of 13 residues. Here the CDR3 reads CACSLMSHTEAFF. DNA of the CDR3: TGTGCCTGCAGCTTGATGTCCCACACTGAAGCTTTCTTT.

This chain uses TRBV20-1 with TRBJ2-7; 7 nucleotides align to TRBD2. Trimming took 3 bases from V and 3 from J; bases not matched to a gene: 14. This CDR3 comprises 16 residues. Per germline, CDR1 DFQATT and CDR2 SNEGSKA (reference sequence). Here the CDR3 DNA reads TGCAGTGCTAGCTACCCGGGGCCTAGCGGATTCTACGAGCAGTACGTC. It translates to CSASYPGPSGFYEQYV.

This clonotype was seen only a few times. V gene TRBV7-2 combines with J gene TRBJ1-6; D is possibly TRBD1 (5 bases). The CDR3 has 17 residues. V was pared by 2 bases and J by 8 bases, with 19 bases between. The germline V gene has CDR1 SGHTA and CDR2 FQGNSA. DNA of the CDR3: TGTGCCAGCAGCTTATCGACCTCAGGGTCTCCCTATTCACCCCTCCACTTT. It yields the protein CASSLSTSGSPYSPLHF.

The sample holds many counts of this clonotype. The rearrangement links TRBV7-2 to TRBJ2-1, with unresolved D. The V and J ends lost 3 bases and 5 bases respectively, with 11 bases between them. CDR3 size: 14 residues. Germline V gene data show CDR1 as SGHTA and CDR2 as FQGNSA. CDR3 in DNA: TGTGCCAGCAGCTTCCGTGCGTATGACAATGAGCAGTTCTTC. Its protein product is CASSFRAYDNEQFF.

This clonotype was counted only a few times. This chain connects TRBV6-1 to TRBJ1-1; 7 nucleotides match TRBD1. V gave up 8 bases and J gave up 5 bases; unmatched junction bases: 8. Germline V gene lookup returns CDR1 MNHNS and CDR2 SASEGT. The CDR3 is made up of 13 amino acids. As DNA, the CDR3 is TGTGCCAGCTACTTTCAGGGGGGGACTGAAGCTTTCTTT. Protein sequence: CASYFQGGTEAFF.

This clonotype occurred a few times. The rearrangement uses TRBV7-3 and TRBJ2-1; tentatively, D is TRBD2 (7 bases). CDR1 and CDR2 (germline): SGHTA, FQGTGA. V was cut by 2 bases and J by 8 bases, with 10 bases left in between. The CDR3 is 13 residues long. Here the CDR3 DNA reads TGTGCCAGCAGCTTAGGGGGGGCCTATGAGCAGTTCTTC. Translating gives CASSLGGAYEQFF.

The chain joins TRBV11-1 to TRBJ2-3; D is undetermined. V was cut by 2 bases and J by 1 base, with 13 bases left in between. The CDR3 runs to 16 residues. Germline V gene data show CDR1 as SGHAT and CDR2 as FQDESV (reference sequence). Here the CDR3 reads CASSLSRHPRTDTQYF. CDR3 DNA sequence: TGTGCCAGCAGCTTAAGCAGGCATCCCCGCACAGATACGCAGTATTTT.

The J gene is TRBJ1-1, the V gene TRBV7-2; unclear D gene. The CDR3 runs to 19 residues. Trimming took 5 bases from V and 0 from J, leaving 25 bases between them. Germline CDR1 and CDR2: SGHTA and FQGNSA. The CDR3 DNA follows: TGTGCCAGCAGCCGAGGGAGCCCGGGCCACCAGAGACTGAACACTGAAGCTTTCTTT. Translation: CASSRGSPGHQRLNTEAFF.